This T cell receptor (beta chain) derives from a study of T cell changes during pregnancy in multiple sclerosis. This clone came up once. The junction departs from the called germline gene at one end, perhaps through a read error. Generated by immunoSEQ multiplex PCR, the TCRdb table keeps only in-frame clones and is missing some. Found here are approximately 44,000 clones, about 91% of them singletons; the top ten hold about 0.73%. Looked up from germline, CDR1 is SSHAT and CDR2 is FNYEAQ (reference sequence). There are 15 residues in the CDR3. The source of this sequence is a female donor with multiple sclerosis, enrolled in a pregnancy study. This rearrangement joins TRBV7-7 to TRBJ2-2, with 8 bases aligning to TRBD1. This specimen consisted of CD4+ T cells from peripheral blood mononuclear cells, obtained before pregnancy. CDR3 bases: TGTGCTAGCAGTCGAGGACAGGGCTTGTTCGGGGAGCTGTTTTTT. It translates to CASSRGQGLFGELFF. Full variable domain (missing parts from reference TRBV7-7 and TRBJ2-2): GAGVSQSPRYKVTKRGQDVTLRCDPISSHATLYWYQQALGQGPEFLTYFNYEAQPDKSGLPSDRFSAERPEGSISTLTIQRTEQRDSAMYRCASSRGQGLFGELFFGEGSRLTVL.